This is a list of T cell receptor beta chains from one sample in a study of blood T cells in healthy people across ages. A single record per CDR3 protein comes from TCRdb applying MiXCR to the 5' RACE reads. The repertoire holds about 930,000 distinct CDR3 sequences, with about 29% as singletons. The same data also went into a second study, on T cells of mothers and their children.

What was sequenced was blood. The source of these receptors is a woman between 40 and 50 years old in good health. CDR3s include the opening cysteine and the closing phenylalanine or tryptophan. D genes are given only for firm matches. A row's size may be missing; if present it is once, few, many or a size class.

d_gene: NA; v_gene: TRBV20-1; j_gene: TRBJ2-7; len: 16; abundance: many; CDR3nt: TGCAGTGCCCATCGGGGGGGTGCAGGGGGCGCCTACGAGCAGTACTTC; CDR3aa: CSAHRGGAGGAYEQYF
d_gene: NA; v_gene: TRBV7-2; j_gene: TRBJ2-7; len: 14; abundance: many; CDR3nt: TGTGCCAGCAGCTTAGGCAGGAGCTTCGGCGAGCAGTACTTC; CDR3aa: CASSLGRSFGEQYF
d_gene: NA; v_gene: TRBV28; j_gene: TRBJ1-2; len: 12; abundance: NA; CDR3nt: TGTGCCAGCTTGACAGGTTCCTATGGCTACACCTTC; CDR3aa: CASLTGSYGYTF
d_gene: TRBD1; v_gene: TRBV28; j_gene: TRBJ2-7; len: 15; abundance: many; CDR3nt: TGTGCCAGCTATCCGGGACAGGGGGCATCTAGGGAGCAGTACTTC; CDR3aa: CASYPGQGASREQYF
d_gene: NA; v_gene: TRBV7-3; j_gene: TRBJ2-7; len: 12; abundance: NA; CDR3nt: TGTGCCAGCAGCTCCGGGTGGGGCGAGCAGTACTTC; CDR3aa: CASSSGWGEQYF
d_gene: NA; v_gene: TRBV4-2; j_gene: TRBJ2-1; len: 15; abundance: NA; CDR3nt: TGTGCCAGCAGCTCAGGGGCCGTAAATTGCAATGAGCAGTTCTTC; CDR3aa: CASSSGAVNCNEQFF
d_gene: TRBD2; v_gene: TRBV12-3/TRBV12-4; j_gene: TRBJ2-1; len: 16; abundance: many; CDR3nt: TGTGCCAGCAGTTTAGCCGGGACTAGCGGGGGGAATGAGCAGTTCTTC; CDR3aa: CASSLAGTSGGNEQFF
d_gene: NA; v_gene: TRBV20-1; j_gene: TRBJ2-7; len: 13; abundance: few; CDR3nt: TGCAGTGCTAGACCCAGGGATCTCTACGAGCAGTACTTC; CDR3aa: CSARPRDLYEQYF
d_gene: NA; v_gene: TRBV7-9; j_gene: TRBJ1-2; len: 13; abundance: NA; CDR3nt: TGTGCCAGCAGCCCCCAAGCAAACTATAGCTACGCCTTC; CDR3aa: CASSPQANYSYAF
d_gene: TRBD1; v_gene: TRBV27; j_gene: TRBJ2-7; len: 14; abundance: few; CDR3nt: TGTGCCAGCAGTTTAGGCAGGGGGCGTTTCGAGCAGTACTTC; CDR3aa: CASSLGRGRFEQYF
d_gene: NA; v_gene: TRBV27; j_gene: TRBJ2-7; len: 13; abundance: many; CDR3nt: TGTGCCAGCAGTTTAGGCCCCGTATACGAGCAGTACTTC; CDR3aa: CASSLGPVYEQYF
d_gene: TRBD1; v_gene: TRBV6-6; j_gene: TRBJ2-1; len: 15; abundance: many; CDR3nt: TGTGCCAGCAGTCTCCGGACAGGGGGCTTGAGTGAGCAGTTCTTC; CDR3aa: CASSLRTGGLSEQFF
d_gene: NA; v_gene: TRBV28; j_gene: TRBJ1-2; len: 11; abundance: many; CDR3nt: TGTGCCAGCAGTCAGATAGGTGGCTACACCTTC; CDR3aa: CASSQIGGYTF
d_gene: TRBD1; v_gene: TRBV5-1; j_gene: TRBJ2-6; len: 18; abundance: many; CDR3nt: TGCGCCAGCGGACCACCGGGACAGGGGGCAAGTGGGGCCAACGTCCTGACTTTC; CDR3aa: CASGPPGQGASGANVLTF
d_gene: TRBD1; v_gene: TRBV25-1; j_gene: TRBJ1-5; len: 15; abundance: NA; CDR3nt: TGTGCCAGCAGTGATCCCGGACAGGGGGGACAGCCCCAGCATTTT; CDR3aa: CASSDPGQGGQPQHF
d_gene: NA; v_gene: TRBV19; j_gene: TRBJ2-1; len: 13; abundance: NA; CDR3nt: TGTGCCAGTAGTATTTCAAGCCCCAATGAGCAGTTCTTC; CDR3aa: CASSISSPNEQFF
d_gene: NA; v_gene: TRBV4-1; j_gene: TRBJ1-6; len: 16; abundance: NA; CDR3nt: TGCGCCAGCAGCCAAGGGGCCTTGGGGGATAATTCACCCCTCCACTTT; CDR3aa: CASSQGALGDNSPLHF
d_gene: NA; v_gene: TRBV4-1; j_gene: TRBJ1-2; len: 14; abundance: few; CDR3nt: TGCGCCAGCAGCCAAGCCCGGGCAGGAGATGGCTACACCTTC; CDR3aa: CASSQARAGDGYTF
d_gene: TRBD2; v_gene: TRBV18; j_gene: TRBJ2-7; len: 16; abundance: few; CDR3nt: TGTGCCAGCTCACCCTCTTTTGGCGGGGGGAACTACGAGCAGTACTTC; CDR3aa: CASSPSFGGGNYEQYF
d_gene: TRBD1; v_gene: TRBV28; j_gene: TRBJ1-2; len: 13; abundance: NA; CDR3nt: TGTGCCAGCAGGGGACAGAGTACCGGTGGCTACACCTTC; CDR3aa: CASRGQSTGGYTF
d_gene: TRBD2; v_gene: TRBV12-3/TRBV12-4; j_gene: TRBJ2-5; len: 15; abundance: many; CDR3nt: TGTGCCAGCAGGACTAGCGGGAGCCTACAAGAGACCCAGTACTTC; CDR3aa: CASRTSGSLQETQYF
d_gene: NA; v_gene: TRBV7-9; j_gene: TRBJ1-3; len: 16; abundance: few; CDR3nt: TGTGCCAGCAGCTACCCGAGGGCGGGAACTGGAAACACCATATATTTT; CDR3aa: CASSYPRAGTGNTIYF
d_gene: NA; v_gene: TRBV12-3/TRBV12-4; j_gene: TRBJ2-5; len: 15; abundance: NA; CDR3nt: TGTGCCAGCCCCCCGGGGTCCCCAGGTCGAGAGACCCAGTACTTC; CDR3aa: CASPPGSPGRETQYF
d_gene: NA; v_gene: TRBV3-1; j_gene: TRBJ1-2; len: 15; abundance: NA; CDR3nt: TGTGCCGGCAGCCAAGGCCCTCAGAATAACTATGGCTACACCTTC; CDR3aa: CAGSQGPQNNYGYTF
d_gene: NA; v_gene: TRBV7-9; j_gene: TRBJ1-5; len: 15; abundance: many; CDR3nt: TGTGCCAGCAGCTTAGGATCGGGGGGCAATCAGCCCCAGCATTTT; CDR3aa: CASSLGSGGNQPQHF
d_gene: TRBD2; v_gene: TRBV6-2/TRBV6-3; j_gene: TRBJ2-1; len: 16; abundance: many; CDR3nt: TGTGCCAGCAGTTTGTTACTAGCGGGGGGATCTAATGAGCAGTTCTTC; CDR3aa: CASSLLLAGGSNEQFF
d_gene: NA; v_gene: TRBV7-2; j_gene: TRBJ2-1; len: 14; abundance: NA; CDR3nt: TGTGCCAGCAGCCCCTTCGGAGTGTTAGGTGAGCAGTTCTTC; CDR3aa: CASSPFGVLGEQFF
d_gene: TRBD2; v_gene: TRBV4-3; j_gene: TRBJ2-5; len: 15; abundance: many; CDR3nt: TGCGCCAGCAGCCAAGGGATCGGGGGGAGAGAGACCCAGTACTTC; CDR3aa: CASSQGIGGRETQYF
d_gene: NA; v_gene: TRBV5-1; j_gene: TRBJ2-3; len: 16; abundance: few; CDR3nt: TGCGCCAGCAGCTTGAAGGAGACCTCTAGCACAGATACGCAGTATTTT; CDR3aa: CASSLKETSSTDTQYF
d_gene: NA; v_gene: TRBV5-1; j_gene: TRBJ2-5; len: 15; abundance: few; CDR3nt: TGCGCCAGCAGCTCTTGGGGGGCCGGAGACAATGAGCAGTACTTC; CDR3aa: CASSSWGAGDNEQYF
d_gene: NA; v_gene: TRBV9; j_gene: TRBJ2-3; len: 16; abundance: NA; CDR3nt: TGTGCCAGCAGCCTAAATCAGGACCACAGCACAGATACGCAGTATTTT; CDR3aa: CASSLNQDHSTDTQYF
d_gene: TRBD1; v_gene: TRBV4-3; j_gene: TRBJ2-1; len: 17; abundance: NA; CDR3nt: TGCGCCAGCAGCCAAGACTCCCCCCGGACAGGGGACAATGAGCAGTTCTTC; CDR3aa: CASSQDSPRTGDNEQFF
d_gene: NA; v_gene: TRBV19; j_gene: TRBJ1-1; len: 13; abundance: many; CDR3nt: TGTGCCAGTAGTATAGAGGGAGGCGCTGAAGCTTTCTTT; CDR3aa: CASSIEGGAEAFF
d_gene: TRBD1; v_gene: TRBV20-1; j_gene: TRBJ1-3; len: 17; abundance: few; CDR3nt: TGCAGTGCTAGAAATTCCGACAGGGGATCATCTGGAAACACCATATATTTT; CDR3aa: CSARNSDRGSSGNTIYF
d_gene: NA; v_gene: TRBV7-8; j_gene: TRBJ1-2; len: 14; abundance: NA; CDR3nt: TGTGCCAGCAGGCCCGGTAGAACGGGCTATGGCTACACCTTC; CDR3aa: CASRPGRTGYGYTF
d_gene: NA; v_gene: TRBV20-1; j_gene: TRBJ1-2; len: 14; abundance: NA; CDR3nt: TGCAGTGCTAGTACCCAGGGCGGGAACTATGGCTACACCTTC; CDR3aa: CSASTQGGNYGYTF
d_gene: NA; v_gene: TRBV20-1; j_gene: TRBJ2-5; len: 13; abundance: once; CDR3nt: TGCGGTGCTAGAGATCGATTTGAGGCCAGGCAGTACTTC; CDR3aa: CGARDRFEARQYF
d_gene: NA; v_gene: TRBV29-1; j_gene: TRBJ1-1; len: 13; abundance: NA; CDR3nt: TGCAGCGTTGAAGACAGGGCGGGTACTGAAGCTTTCTTT; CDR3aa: CSVEDRAGTEAFF